These 30 T cell receptor beta chains were sequenced from one sample in a study of T-cell reconstitution after alpha-beta-depleted transplantation in children. Unique molecular identifiers were used to barcode this TCRbeta library. One entry per CDR3 protein, called by TCRdb with MiXCR from the PCR reads. The top ten hold around 5.6% of the sample, which has roughly 500,000 distinct CDR3 sequences, about 12% seen once. The sample here was PBMCs from the stem cell graft donor, taken from the stem cell graft. Every receptor here comes from a human donor who donated a stem cell graft to a child with combined immunodeficiency.

A few counts support this clonotype. The chain combines TRBV6-1 with TRBJ1-4; 8 bases agree with TRBD1. V trimming: 5 bases; J trimming: 7 bases; junction bases outside the gene matches: 6. The CDR3 length is 14 residues. CDR1 and CDR2 (germline): MNHNS, SASEGT. The CDR3: CASSPPGGREKLFF. DNA of the CDR3: TGTGCCAGCAGTCCCCCAGGGGGCCGTGAAAAACTGTTTTTT.

This clonotype occurred a few times. This chain links TRBV12-3 or TRBV12-4 with TRBJ2-2; TRBD1 might be the D (5 bases). Trimming removed 0 bases from V and 5 bases from J, with 10 bases in between. The CDR3 contains 15 residues. The CDR3 loop reads CASSLAPGLTGELFF. The DNA of the CDR3 is TGTGCCAGCAGTTTAGCGCCAGGGTTAACCGGGGAGCTGTTTTTT.

The chain recombines TRBV7-2 with TRBJ2-7, with 7 positions matching TRBD2. Per germline, CDR1 SGHTA and CDR2 FQGNSA. V lost 5 bases, J lost 1 base, and 8 bases stayed unmatched. The CDR3 sequence is 15 residues long. CDR3 loop: CASSISSGSSYEQYF. The CDR3 DNA reads as TGTGCCAGCAGCATTTCTAGCGGCTCTTCCTACGAGCAGTACTTC.

This clonotype was seen many times. The V call is TRBV7-2, the J call TRBJ2-1, with D unclear. Germline V gene data show CDR1 as SGHTA and CDR2 as FQGNSA. Trimming left V 1 base short and J 10 bases short, with 17 bases between. The CDR3 extends over 15 amino acids. The CDR3 protein is CASSLVPPSPGEQFF. Here the CDR3 DNA reads TGTGCCAGCAGCTTAGTCCCGCCCAGTCCGGGCGAGCAGTTCTTC.

The chain combines TRBV30 with TRBJ2-5; D not certain. The ends were cut back, 5 bases at V and 7 bases at J, with 17 bases in the middle. CDR1 is GTSNPN, CDR2 SVGIG, per germline (reference sequence). This CDR3 comprises 13 residues. The CDR3 protein is CAWGSNVVGTQYF. The CDR3 region has the DNA TGTGCCTGGGGTTCCAACGTCGTGGGGACCCAGTACTTC.

The CDR3 sequence is CASNRDRAGQPQHF. The CDR3 bases are TGTGCCAGCAATCGGGACAGGGCGGGTCAGCCCCAGCATTTT. The chain joins TRBV6-2 or TRBV6-3 to TRBJ1-5; 9 positions agree with TRBD1. After removal of 7 bases from V and 6 bases from J, the junction contained 7 bases not matched to a gene. The germline V gene encodes CDR1 MNHEY and CDR2 SVGEGT. CDR3 length: 14 amino acids.

This clonotype was recorded a few times. The CDR3 loop reads CAIAGTGTYEQYF. CDR3 nucleotides: TGTGCCATTGCCGGGACAGGGACCTACGAGCAGTACTTC. The V and J genes are TRBV6-2 or TRBV6-3 and TRBJ2-7, with 9 bases matching TRBD1. The CDR3 totals 13 residues. V lost 10 bases and J lost 2; bases outside the gene matches: 6. The germline CDR1 and CDR2 sequences are MNHEY and SVGEGT.

This clonotype was observed many times. The chain employs TRBV9 and TRBJ2-7; D possibly corresponds to TRBD2 (6 bases). Germline CDR1 reads SGDLS; CDR2 reads YYNGEE. The V end lost 0 bases, the J end lost 3 bases, and 10 bases lay between the germline ends. The CDR3 loop spans 14 amino acids. CDR3 DNA: TGTGCCAGCAGCGTAGCATTGGAGGGCTACGAGCAGTACTTC. It is translated as CASSVALEGYEQYF.

The V and J genes are TRBV19 and TRBJ2-3; TRBD2 agrees at 7 bases. Germline-derived CDR1 and CDR2 are LNHDA and SQIVND (reference sequence). Unmatched junction bases numbered 6, after V lost 7 bases and J lost 8 bases. CDR3 length: 12 amino acids. The CDR3 loop is CASKAGAGTQYF. The DNA of the CDR3 is TGTGCCAGTAAGGCGGGAGCTGGTACGCAGTATTTT.

The genes are TRBV27 and TRBJ2-6; 7 positions match TRBD1. This CDR3 spans 17 amino acids. Losses at the gene ends were 6 bases for V and 4 bases for J; bases not matched to a gene: 12. Germline values: CDR1 MNHEY, CDR2 SMNVEV (reference sequence). The CDR3 sequence is CASSSQKGARGANVLTF. The CDR3 nucleotides are TGTGCCAGCAGCTCCCAGAAGGGGGCGCGCGGGGCCAACGTCCTGACTTTC. Full variable domain (missing parts from reference TRBV27 and TRBJ2-6): EAQVTQNPRYLITVTGKKLTVTCSQNMNHEYMSWYRQDPGLGLRQIYYSMNVEVTDKGDVPEGYKVSRKEKRNFPLILESPSPNQTSLYFCASSSQKGARGANVLTFGAGSRLTVL.

This clonotype was detected ten times or more. The V gene is TRBV12-3 or TRBV12-4, the J gene TRBJ2-3; possibly TRBD2 for D (6 bases). The V gene lost 5 bases and the J gene lost 3 bases, with 15 bases spanning the gap. This CDR3 has 15 residues. The CDR3 spells CASSEPTRGTDTQYF. CDR3 sequence (DNA): TGTGCCAGCAGTGAGCCCACCCGGGGGACAGATACGCAGTATTTT.

This clonotype was picked up a small number of times. The rearrangement joins TRBV10-3 to TRBJ1-5; 8 bases line up with TRBD1. Trimming at V came to 3 bases and at J to 5 bases, leaving 6 bases not matched to a gene. This CDR3 contains 15 residues. The germline V gene has CDR1 ENHRY and CDR2 SYGVKD. The CDR3 coding sequence is TGTGCCATCAGTGACCAACAGGGGGATTATCAGCCCCAGCATTTT. This gives the protein CAISDQQGDYQPQHF.

This rearrangement joins TRBV7-8 to TRBJ2-2, with TRBD1 identical over 7 bases. The trim removed 2 bases at V and 5 bases at J, leaving 8 bases unmatched. CDR1 and CDR2 (germline): SGHVS, FQNEAQ. The CDR3 is made up of 16 amino acids. The chain's CDR3 is CASSLTFRTGTGELFF. CDR3 bases: TGTGCCAGCAGCTTAACCTTTAGGACAGGAACCGGGGAGCTGTTTTTT.

This clonotype has more than one count but fewer than ten. V gene TRBV4-3 combines with J gene TRBJ2-1, with D possibly matching TRBD2 (5 bases). CDR3 size: 15 residues. CDR1 is LGHNA, CDR2 YSLEER, per germline. V dropped 0 bases and J dropped 5 bases, with 11 bases sitting between them. CDR3 residues: CASSQDGETHNEQFF. CDR3 in DNA: TGCGCCAGCAGCCAAGATGGGGAGACCCACAATGAGCAGTTCTTC.

This chain uses TRBV18 with TRBJ2-1; 9 bases line up with TRBD2. The germline V gene has CDR1 KGHSH and CDR2 LQKENI. The CDR3 is made up of 16 amino acids. Trimming took 6 bases from V and 5 from J; bases not matched to a gene: 11. The CDR3 DNA reads as TGTGCCAGCTCTCCAGCTCCGGGACTAGCCAACAATGAGCAGTTCTTC. Translation gives CASSPAPGLANNEQFF. The full variable domain, rest sourced from reference TRBV18 and TRBJ2-1, is NAGVMQNPRHLVRRRGQEARLRCSPMKGHSHVYWYRQLPEEGLKFMVYLQKENIIDESGMPKERFSAEFPKEGPSILRIQQVVRGDSAAYFCASSPAPGLANNEQFFGPGTRLTVL.

In this sample, this clonotype turned up a few times. The chain links TRBV7-2 to TRBJ2-1; TRBD2 aligns across 8 bases. The CDR3 contains 15 residues. CDR1 and CDR2 (germline): SGHTA, FQGNSA. V dropped 0 bases and J dropped 6; count of bases not matched to a gene: 4. CDR3 sequence (DNA): TGTGCCAGCAGCTTAGCATCTAGCGGGCCCAATGAGCAGTTCTTC. It encodes CASSLASSGPNEQFF.

This clonotype was seen ten or more times. The V call is TRBV6-1, the J call TRBJ2-7; weak D call: TRBD1 (6 bases). The ends were cut back, 4 bases at V and 4 bases at J, with 14 bases in the middle. The germline gives CDR1 MNHNS, CDR2 SASEGT. The CDR3 is 14 residues long. The CDR3, as DNA: TGTGCCAGCAGTGGGTCTTTAGGGACATACGAGCAGTACTTC. This gives the protein CASSGSLGTYEQYF.

A few counts support this clonotype. This sequence joins TRBV5-1 and TRBJ1-1; 11 bases agree with TRBD1. The CDR3 consists of 16 residues. After removal of 2 bases from V and 1 base from J, the junction contained 4 bases not matched to a gene. Germline values: CDR1 SGHRS, CDR2 YFSETQ. CDR3 sequence reads: CASSFGQGARNTEAFF. The CDR3, as DNA: TGCGCCAGCAGCTTCGGACAGGGGGCGAGGAACACTGAAGCTTTCTTT.

This sequence joins TRBV7-3 and TRBJ2-3, with D perhaps TRBD1 (5 bases). CDR3 size: 15 residues. V lost 1 base and J lost 2, with 10 bases in between. Looked up from germline, CDR1 is SGHTA and CDR2 is FQGTGA. This chain's CDR3 is CASSLNRQPTDTQYF. The CDR3, as DNA: TGTGCCAGCAGCTTAAACCGACAGCCCACAGATACGCAGTATTTT.

The chain carries TRBV6-2 or TRBV6-3 and TRBJ2-1; 9 bases line up with TRBD1. The CDR3 is made up of 15 amino acids. CDR1 and CDR2 (germline): MNHEY, SVGEGT. V dropped 6 bases and J dropped 7; count of bases not matched to a gene: 10. CDR3 residues: CASSLPGQGRNEQFF. In DNA form, the CDR3 reads TGTGCCAGCAGCCTCCCGGGACAGGGAAGGAATGAGCAGTTCTTC.

This clonotype was counted between two and nine times. This chain uses TRBV14 with TRBJ2-3; TRBD1 matches 9 bases. The CDR3 totals 16 residues. Trimming at V came to 2 bases and at J to 2 bases, leaving 5 bases not matched to a gene. The germline gives CDR1 SGHDN, CDR2 FVKESK. CDR3 protein: CASSQSGTGPTDTQYF. The CDR3 nucleotides read TGTGCCAGCAGCCAATCCGGGACAGGGCCCACAGATACGCAGTATTTT.

The table lists this clonotype with a few counts. The CDR3 region has the DNA TGTGCCATCAGTGACGGGACTAGCGGGGGGGTTGAGACCCAGTACTTC. Amino acid sequence: CAISDGTSGGVETQYF. This rearrangement joins TRBV10-3 to TRBJ2-5; 16 bases are a match to TRBD2. V gave up 3 bases and J gave up 5 bases; unmatched junction bases: 3. CDR1 ENHRY and CDR2 SYGVKD come from the germline V gene. This CDR3 region has 16 residues.

There are a few counts of this clonotype. This chain joins TRBV7-8 and TRBJ2-3; D is uncertain. Germline CDR1 is SGHVS and CDR2 is FQNEAQ. The CDR3 contains 13 residues. Trimming took off 0 bases at V and 4 bases at J, with 5 bases between the two ends. CDR3 sequence: CASSLAMADTQYF. In nucleotides, the CDR3 is TGTGCCAGCAGCTTAGCAATGGCAGATACGCAGTATTTT.

This clonotype was picked up a small number of times. The chain uses TRBV6-2 or TRBV6-3 and TRBJ2-3; unclear D gene. The CDR3 has 12 residues. V was shortened by 5 bases and J by 2 bases, with 5 bases between the two germline ends. The V gene's germline CDR1 is MNHEY and CDR2 SVGEGT. DNA of the CDR3: TGTGCCAGCAGTGACACCACAGATACGCAGTATTTT. Protein: CASSDTTDTQYF.

This clonotype was seen only a few times. The CDR3 coding sequence is TGCAGTGCCTCTAACTTCGTGGAGTTACCATACAATGAGCAGTTCTTC. Residues: CSASNFVELPYNEQFF. The chain joins TRBV20-1 to TRBJ2-1; the D is unclear. The V and J ends lost 6 bases and 4 bases respectively, with 22 bases between them. CDR1 DFQATT and CDR2 SNEGSKA come from the germline V gene (reference sequence). This CDR3 has 16 amino acids.

The chain employs TRBV9 and TRBJ1-1, with D maybe TRBD1 (6 bases). The germline V gene encodes CDR1 SGDLS and CDR2 YYNGEE. The CDR3 extends over 15 amino acids. The V and J ends lost 4 bases and 1 base respectively, with 14 bases between them. Here the CDR3 reads CASSPSLDRNTEAFF. The CDR3, as DNA: TGTGCCAGCAGCCCGTCGTTGGACAGGAACACTGAAGCTTTCTTT.

The chain employs TRBV28 and TRBJ2-1, with 8 bases fitting TRBD1. Germline trimming cut 4 bases from V and 6 bases from J; bases unmatched to any gene: 11. This CDR3 region has 16 residues. Looked up from germline, CDR1 is MDHEN and CDR2 is SYDVKM. The DNA for the CDR3 is TGTGCCAGCAGTTCAGGGGGCGCTAGGATTGTCAATGAGCAGTTCTTC. This translates into CASSSGGARIVNEQFF.

This clonotype was seen many times. The rearrangement links TRBV6-2 or TRBV6-3 to TRBJ2-3, with 7 bases identical to TRBD2. Germline V gives CDR1 MNHEY, CDR2 SVGEGT. The V and J ends lost 3 bases and 4 bases, in that order; junction bases with no gene match: 7. This CDR3 has 15 amino acids. CDR3 sequence: CASSYSGLDADTQYF. CDR3 bases: TGTGCCAGCAGTTATTCCGGACTAGATGCAGATACGCAGTATTTT.

This clonotype was counted only a few times. This chain connects TRBV5-6 to TRBJ1-4; maybe TRBD1 (5 bases). CDR1 is SGHDT and CDR2 is YYEEEE in the germline V gene. V was clipped by 4 bases and J by 7 bases, with 14 bases between them. There are 14 residues in the CDR3. The CDR3 spells CASSTSGTPEKLFF. The CDR3 DNA reads TGTGCCAGCAGCACCTCCGGGACGCCTGAAAAACTGTTTTTT.

This rearrangement joins TRBV20-1 to TRBJ2-7; 10 bases match TRBD1. From germline, CDR1 is DFQATT and CDR2 SNEGSKA (reference sequence). The CDR3 runs 14 residues. V dropped 3 bases and J dropped 5; count of bases not matched to a gene: 7. CDR3 region: CSARGRQGADEQYF. In nucleotides, the CDR3 is TGCAGTGCTAGGGGGAGACAGGGGGCGGACGAGCAGTACTTC.